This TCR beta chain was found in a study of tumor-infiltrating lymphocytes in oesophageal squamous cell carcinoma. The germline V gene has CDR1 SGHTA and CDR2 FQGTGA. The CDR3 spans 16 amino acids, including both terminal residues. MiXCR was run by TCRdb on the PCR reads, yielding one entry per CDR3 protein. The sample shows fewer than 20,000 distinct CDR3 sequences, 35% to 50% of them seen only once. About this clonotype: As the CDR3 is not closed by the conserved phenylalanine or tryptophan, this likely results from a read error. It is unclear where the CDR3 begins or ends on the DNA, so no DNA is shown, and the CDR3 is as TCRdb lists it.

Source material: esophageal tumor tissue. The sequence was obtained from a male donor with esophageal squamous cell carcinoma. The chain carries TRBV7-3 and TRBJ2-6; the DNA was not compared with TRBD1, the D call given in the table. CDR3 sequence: CASSLDGTVYGYTFGA.